The 23 T cell receptor beta chains listed next were all sequenced from one sample in a study of early T cells in non-severe SARS-CoV-2 infection. One entry per CDR3 protein, called by TCRdb with MiXCR from the 5' RACE reads. The sample lists about 110,000 distinct CDR3 sequences; roughly an eighth were seen once. The specimen was whole blood. The receptor set was obtained from an adult who was a healthcare worker with PCR-confirmed SARS-CoV-2 infection or an uninfected control (not recorded which).

The V gene is TRBV7-9, the J gene TRBJ2-1; D gene unclear. Germline CDR1 SEHNR, CDR2 FQNEAQ (reference sequence). The CDR3 runs to 13 residues. The V end was cut by 5 bases, the J end by 6 bases, with 11 bases between. The CDR3 region is CASSHRLTNEQFF. CDR3 coding DNA: TGTGCCAGCAGCCACCGACTGACCAATGAGCAGTTCTTC. The whole variable domain, filled in from reference TRBV7-9 and TRBJ2-1, reads DTGVSQNPRHKITKRGQNVTFRCDPISEHNRLYWYRQTLGQGPEFLTYFQNEAQLEKSRLLSDRFSAERPKGSFSTLEIQRTEQGDSAMYLCASSHRLTNEQFFGPGTRLTVL.

In this sample, this clonotype turned up many times. The chain is built from TRBV11-2 and TRBJ1-1; D is uncertain. V was cut by 4 bases and J by 3 bases, with 21 bases left in between. The CDR3 runs 17 residues. Germline assignment: CDR1 SGHAT and CDR2 FQNNGV. CDR3 sequence (DNA): TGTGCCAGCAGCTCCCCAAGGGTCGTAAACAGCGACACTGAAGCTTTCTTT. Translating gives CASSSPRVVNSDTEAFF. Drawing the rest from reference TRBV11-2 and TRBJ1-1, the complete variable domain is EAGVAQSPRYKIIEKRQSVAFWCNPISGHATLYWYQQILGQGPKLLIQFQNNGVVDDSQLPKDRFSAERLKGVDSTLKIQPAKLEDSAVYLCASSSPRVVNSDTEAFFGQGTRLTVV.

The gene calls are TRBV21-1 and TRBJ1-2; TRBD1 is the table's D call, not checked against the DNA. TRBV21-1 is recorded as a pseudogene. The CDR3 covers 16 residues. The chain's CDR3 is CASSKTTGHEDYGYTF. The CDR3 coding sequence is TGTGCCAGCAGCAAAACAACGGGACACGAGGACTATGGCTACACCTTC.

This clonotype was picked up many times. CDR3 region: CATSDWSSVPDTQYF. CDR3 DNA: TGTGCCACCAGTGATTGGAGTAGCGTCCCAGATACGCAGTATTTT. The chain joins TRBV24-1 to TRBJ2-3; tentative D call: TRBD2 (5 bases). The CDR3 totals 15 residues. CDR1 is KGHDR and CDR2 is SFDVKD in the germline V gene. Between the trimmed V and J ends, which lost 2 bases and 4 bases, there was a span of 12 bases.

This clonotype was detected many times. The V call is TRBV20-1, the J call TRBJ1-5; 7 nucleotides agree with TRBD1. The junction had 6 bases not matched to a gene; V was cut back by 0 bases and J by 7 bases. CDR3 length equals 14 residues. The germline V gene encodes CDR1 DFQATT and CDR2 SNEGSKA (reference sequence). This chain's CDR3 is CSARDSTGRQPQHF. CDR3 nucleotides: TGCAGTGCTAGAGACTCGACAGGGCGGCAGCCCCAGCATTTT.

This chain joins TRBV29-1 and TRBJ1-2, with 9 positions matching TRBD1. CDR1 and CDR2 (germline): SQVTM, ANQGSEA. V shed 4 bases, J shed 0 bases, and the junction held 6 bases outside the gene matches. The CDR3 spans 15 residues. CDR3 in DNA: TGCAGCGTTGGAAGGGACAGGGATTCTAACTATGGCTACACCTTC. Protein sequence: CSVGRDRDSNYGYTF. The whole variable domain, remainder taken from reference TRBV29-1 and TRBJ1-2, is SAVISQKPSRDICQRGTSLTIQCQVDSQVTMMFWYRQQPGQSLTLIATANQGSEATYESGFVIDKFPISRPNLTFSTLTVSNMSPEDSSIYLCSVGRDRDSNYGYTFGSGTRLTVV.

Comments on this clonotype: A clone one base away is much larger, so this may be a read error. The DNA for the CDR3 is TGTGCTAGCGCCACGGGCAGGCGCGTCGAGCAGTACTTC. Translation gives CASATGRRVEQYF. This chain uses TRBV12-5 with TRBJ2-7; D remains unclear. Germline assignment: CDR1 LGHNT and CDR2 FRNRAP. The V and J ends lost 9 bases and 6 bases respectively, with 18 bases between them. The CDR3 sequence is 13 residues long.

This clonotype occurred a few times. The rearrangement links TRBV20-1 to TRBJ1-3; the D is unclear. The CDR3 is made up of 15 amino acids. V gave up 0 bases and J gave up 0 bases, with 9 bases separating them. Germline loops: CDR1 DFQATT, CDR2 SNEGSKA (reference sequence). DNA for the CDR3: TGCAGTGCTAGAGATGACCGTAACTCTGGAAACACCATATATTTT. Amino acid sequence: CSARDDRNSGNTIYF.

In this sample, this clonotype turned up many times. This chain joins TRBV5-6 and TRBJ2-6; TRBD2 is a possible D gene (6 bases). CDR3 length: 15 amino acids. Between the trimmed V and J ends, which lost 5 bases and 0 bases, there was a span of 9 bases. Germline CDR1 SGHDT, CDR2 YYEEEE. This CDR3 reads CASREGPSGANVLTF. The CDR3 bases are TGTGCCAGCAGGGAGGGTCCCTCTGGGGCCAACGTCCTGACTTTC.

This clonotype was seen a handful of times. The CDR3 does not close with the conserved phenylalanine or tryptophan, likely indicating a read error. Because the CDR3's place on the DNA is in doubt, the DNA is left out and the CDR3 is given as listed by TCRdb. This rearrangement joins TRBV6-2 or TRBV6-3 to TRBJ1-6. The CDR3 adds up to 10 amino acids, both ends counted. Germline V gene data show CDR1 as MNHEY and CDR2 as SVGEGT. This CDR3 is CASSRTGIRV.

CDR3: CASRRDRDDYGYTF. The CDR3 DNA reads TGTGCCAGCCGCCGGGACAGGGACGACTATGGCTACACCTTC. The V gene is TRBV2, the J gene TRBJ1-2; 9 nucleotides agree with TRBD1. CDR1 and CDR2 (germline): SNHLY, FYNNEI. V lost 8 bases, J lost 3 bases, and 7 bases stayed unmatched. This CDR3 contains 14 residues.

CDR3 loop: CASSESGSTEAFF. DNA of the CDR3: TGCGCCAGCAGTGAGTCAGGGTCGACTGAAGCTTTCTTT. The chain couples TRBV10-1 to TRBJ1-1; D unresolved. There are 13 residues in the CDR3. With 0 bases removed from V and 5 bases from J, the gap between germline ends came to 7 bases. Germline V CDR1 and CDR2: WNHNN, SYGVQD (reference sequence).

This clonotype has a handful of counts. J is TRBJ1-1 and V is TRBV10-3; tentatively, D is TRBD1 (6 bases). V gave up 2 bases and J gave up 1 base, with 8 bases separating them. CDR1 and CDR2 (germline): ENHRY, SYGVKD. The CDR3 has 14 residues. The chain's CDR3 is CAISETGQNTEAFF. DNA of the CDR3: TGTGCCATCAGTGAGACGGGACAGAACACTGAAGCTTTCTTT.

This clonotype was found many times. J is TRBJ1-2 and V is TRBV12-3 or TRBV12-4; possible D gene TRBD1, 5 bases. V was pared by 5 bases and J by 6 bases, with 13 bases between. This CDR3 has 13 amino acids. The CDR3 nucleotides are TGTGCCAGCAGTGCCTACAGGCTGCATGGCTACACCTTC. Its translation: CASSAYRLHGYTF.

This clonotype was picked up many times. The V gene is TRBV10-3, the J gene TRBJ1-5; 8 bases fit TRBD1. Losses at the gene ends were 3 bases for V and 7 bases for J; bases not matched to a gene: 8. This CDR3 has 15 amino acids. Germline-derived CDR1 and CDR2 are ENHRY and SYGVKD. The CDR3, as DNA: TGTGCCATCAGTGATTCCGACAGGGGATGGCAGCCCCAGCATTTT. As protein: CAISDSDRGWQPQHF.

This clonotype was observed a few times. The rearrangement joins TRBV5-4 to TRBJ1-3; TRBD1 agrees at 10 bases. Germline V gives CDR1 SGHNT, CDR2 YYREEE (reference sequence). CDR3 length equals 15 residues. The V segment lost 3 bases and the J segment 2 bases; nucleotides outside the gene matches: 2. The CDR3 reads CASSYGQGAGNTIYF. The CDR3 coding sequence is TGTGCCAGCAGCTATGGACAGGGGGCTGGAAACACCATATATTTT.

This clonotype was seen a few times. This chain uses TRBV5-1 with TRBJ2-5; D might be TRBD2 (5 bases). Between the trimmed V and J ends, which lost 3 bases and 5 bases, there was a span of 17 bases. The V gene's germline CDR1 is SGHRS and CDR2 YFSETQ. There are 15 residues in the CDR3. The CDR3 loop is CASSSLQSSGETQYF. For the CDR3, the DNA is TGCGCCAGCAGCTCGCTGCAGTCTTCGGGGGAGACCCAGTACTTC.

The table lists this clonotype with a few counts. The chain combines TRBV7-2 with TRBJ1-1; D not certain. This CDR3 region has 14 residues. Deletions cut 5 bases from V and 0 bases from J, with 10 bases between. Germline assignment: CDR1 SGHTA and CDR2 FQGNSA. CDR3 residues: CASSTRTLNTEAFF. CDR3 DNA: TGTGCCAGCAGCACAAGAACTCTGAACACTGAAGCTTTCTTT.

Ten or more counts support this clonotype. This chain uses TRBV9 with TRBJ2-1; 8 bases map to TRBD1. Germline V gene data show CDR1 as SGDLS and CDR2 as YYNGEE. The CDR3 is 17 amino acids. The V gene end was trimmed by 4 bases and the J gene end by 6 bases; junction bases not matched to a gene: 15. CDR3 in DNA: TGTGCCAGCAGCCCTCGACAGGGGCTATTAAAAGGCAATGAGCAGTTCTTC. It yields the protein CASSPRQGLLKGNEQFF.

This clonotype was detected ten times or more. This sequence joins TRBV20-1 and TRBJ2-1; D is perhaps TRBD2 (5 bases). CDR3 length: 13 residues. The V end lost 0 bases, the J end lost 7 bases, and 10 bases lay between the germline ends. Per germline, CDR1 DFQATT and CDR2 SNEGSKA (reference sequence). CDR3 loop: CSARDPPGNEQFF. In DNA form, the CDR3 reads TGCAGTGCTAGAGATCCACCGGGGAATGAGCAGTTCTTC.

This clonotype came up many times. The V call is TRBV2, the J call TRBJ1-5; D is undetermined. The V and J ends lost 1 base and 5 bases respectively, with 9 bases between them. Germline-derived CDR1 and CDR2 are SNHLY and FYNNEI. The CDR3 has 14 amino acids. The CDR3 nucleotides are TGTGCCAGCAGTGAAGTCGCGGAAGATCAGCCCCAGCATTTT. Amino acid sequence: CASSEVAEDQPQHF.

This chain joins TRBV5-5 and TRBJ1-1; a possible D gene is TRBD1 (6 bases). V was cut by 0 bases and J by 4 bases, with 13 bases left in between. The germline V gene encodes CDR1 SGHKS and CDR2 YYEKEE (reference sequence). The CDR3 spans 15 residues. This chain's CDR3 is CASSLGQTGLTEAFF. CDR3 nucleotides: TGTGCCAGCAGCTTGGGTCAGACAGGACTCACTGAAGCTTTCTTT. The whole variable domain, filled in from reference TRBV5-5 and TRBJ1-1, reads DAGVTQSPTHLIKTRGQQVTLRCSPISGHKSVSWYQQVLGQGPQFIFQYYEKEERGRGNFPDRFSARQFPNYSSELNVNALLLGDSALYLCASSLGQTGLTEAFFGQGTRLTVV.

A few counts support this clonotype. The chain is built from TRBV21-1 and TRBJ2-5. TRBV21-1 is described as a pseudogene. The CDR3 sequence is 19 residues long. The CDR3 is CASLYPSFNGVYYQETQYF. For the CDR3, the DNA is TGTGCCAGCTTGTACCCCAGTTTTAACGGGGTTTACTACCAAGAGACCCAGTACTTC.